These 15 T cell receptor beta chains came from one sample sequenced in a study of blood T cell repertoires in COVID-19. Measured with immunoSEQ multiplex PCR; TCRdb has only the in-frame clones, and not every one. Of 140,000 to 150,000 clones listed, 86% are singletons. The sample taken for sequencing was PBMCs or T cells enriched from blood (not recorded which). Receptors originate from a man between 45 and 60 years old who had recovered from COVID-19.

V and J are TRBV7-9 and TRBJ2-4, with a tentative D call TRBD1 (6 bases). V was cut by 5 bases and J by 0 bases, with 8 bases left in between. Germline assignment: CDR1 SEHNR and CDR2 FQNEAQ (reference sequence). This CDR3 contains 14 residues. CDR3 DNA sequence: TGTGCCAGCAGCCCAGGGGTAGCCAAAAACATTCAGTACTTC. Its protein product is CASSPGVAKNIQYF.

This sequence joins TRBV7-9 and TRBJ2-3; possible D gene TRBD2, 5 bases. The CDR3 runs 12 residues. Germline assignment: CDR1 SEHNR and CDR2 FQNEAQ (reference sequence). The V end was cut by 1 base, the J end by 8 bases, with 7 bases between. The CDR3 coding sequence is TGTGCCAGCAGCTTAGGAGGAGGTACGCAGTATTTT. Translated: CASSLGGGTQYF.

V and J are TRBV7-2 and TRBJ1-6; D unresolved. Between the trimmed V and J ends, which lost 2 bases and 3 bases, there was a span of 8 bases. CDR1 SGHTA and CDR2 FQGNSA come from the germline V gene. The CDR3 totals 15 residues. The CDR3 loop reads CASSLHSNYNSPLHF. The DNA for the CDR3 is TGTGCCAGCAGCTTACACAGCAACTATAATTCACCCCTCCACTTT.

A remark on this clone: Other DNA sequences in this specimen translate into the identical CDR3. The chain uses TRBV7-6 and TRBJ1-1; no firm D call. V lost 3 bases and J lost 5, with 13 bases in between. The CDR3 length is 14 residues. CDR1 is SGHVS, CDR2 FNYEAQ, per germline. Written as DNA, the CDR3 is TGTGCCAGCAGCTTGGAGTCAGCGGGGACTGAAGCTTTCTTT. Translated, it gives CASSLESAGTEAFF.

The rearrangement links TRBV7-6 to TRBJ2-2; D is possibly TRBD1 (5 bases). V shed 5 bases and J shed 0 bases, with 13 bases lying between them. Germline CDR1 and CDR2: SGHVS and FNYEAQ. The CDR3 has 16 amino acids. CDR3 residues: CASSPAMTANTGELFF. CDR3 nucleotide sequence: TGTGCCAGCAGCCCAGCTATGACAGCGAACACCGGGGAGCTGTTTTTT.

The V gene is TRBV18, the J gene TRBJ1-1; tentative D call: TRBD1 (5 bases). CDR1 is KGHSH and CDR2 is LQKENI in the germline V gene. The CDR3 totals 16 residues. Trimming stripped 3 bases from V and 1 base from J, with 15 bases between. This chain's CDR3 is CASSPTVRGANTEAFF. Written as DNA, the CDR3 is TGTGCCAGCTCACCCACAGTGCGCGGGGCGAACACTGAAGCTTTCTTT.

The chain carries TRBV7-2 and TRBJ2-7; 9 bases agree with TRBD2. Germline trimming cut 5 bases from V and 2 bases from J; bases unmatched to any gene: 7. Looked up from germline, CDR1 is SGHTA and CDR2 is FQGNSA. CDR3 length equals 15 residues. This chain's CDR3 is CASSTTSGLTYEQYF. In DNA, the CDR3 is TGTGCCAGCAGCACAACTAGCGGGTTGACCTACGAGCAGTACTTC.

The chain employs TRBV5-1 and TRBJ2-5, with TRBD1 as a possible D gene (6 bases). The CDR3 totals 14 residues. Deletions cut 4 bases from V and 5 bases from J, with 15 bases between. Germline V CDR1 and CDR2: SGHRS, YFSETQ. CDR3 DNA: TGCGCCAGCAGCACGCAACAGGGTATCGAGACCCAGTACTTC. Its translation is CASSTQQGIETQYF. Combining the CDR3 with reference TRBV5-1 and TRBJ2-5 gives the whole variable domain KAGVTQTPRYLIKTRGQQVTLSCSPISGHRSVSWYQQTPGQGLQFLFEYFSETQRNKGNFPGRFSGRQFSNSRSEMNVSTLELGDSALYLCASSTQQGIETQYFGPGTRLLVL.

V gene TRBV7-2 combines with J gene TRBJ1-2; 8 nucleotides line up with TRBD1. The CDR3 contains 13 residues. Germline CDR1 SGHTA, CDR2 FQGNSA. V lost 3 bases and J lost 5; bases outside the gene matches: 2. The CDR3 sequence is CASSLDRVYGYTF. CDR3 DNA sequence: TGTGCCAGCAGCTTGGACAGGGTATATGGCTACACCTTC.

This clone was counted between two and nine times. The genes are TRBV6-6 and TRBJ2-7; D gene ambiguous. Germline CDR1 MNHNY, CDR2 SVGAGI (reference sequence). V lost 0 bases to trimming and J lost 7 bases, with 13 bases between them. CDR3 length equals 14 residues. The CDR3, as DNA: TGTGCCAGCAGTTACTCGGCTCCCGAAAGTGAGCAGTACGTC. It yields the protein CASSYSAPESEQYV.

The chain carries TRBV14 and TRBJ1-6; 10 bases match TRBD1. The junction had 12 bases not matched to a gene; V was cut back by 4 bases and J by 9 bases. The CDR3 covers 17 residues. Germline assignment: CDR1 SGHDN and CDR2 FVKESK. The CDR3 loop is CASSLRQGANHPSPLHF. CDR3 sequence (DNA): TGTGCCAGCAGCCTTAGACAGGGGGCGAATCACCCTTCACCCCTCCACTTT.

CDR3 nucleotide sequence: TGTGCCAGCAGCCCGGGGGGCGGGAGGGCCCAAACGCAGTATTTT. Translating it yields CASSPGGGRAQTQYF. The chain uses TRBV7-7 and TRBJ2-3; 9 nucleotides agree with TRBD2. The germline CDR1 and CDR2 sequences are SSHAT and FNYEAQ (reference sequence). This CDR3 is 15 amino acids long. The V gene end was trimmed by 5 bases and the J gene end by 9 bases; junction bases not matched to a gene: 12.

The CDR3 region has the DNA TGTGCCAGCAGTCCCCTGACAGGGAGTTACACTGAAGCTTTCTTT. It specifies CASSPLTGSYTEAFF. J is TRBJ1-1 and V is TRBV27; 7 bases agree with TRBD1. V dropped 5 bases and J dropped 3; count of bases not matched to a gene: 9. This CDR3 contains 15 residues. Germline assignment: CDR1 MNHEY and CDR2 SMNVEV (reference sequence).

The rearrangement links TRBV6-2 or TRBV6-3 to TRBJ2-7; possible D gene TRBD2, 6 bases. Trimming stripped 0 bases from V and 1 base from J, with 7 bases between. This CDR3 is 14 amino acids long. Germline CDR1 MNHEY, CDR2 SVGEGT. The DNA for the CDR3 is TGTGCCAGCAGTTACTCGGGGGGATCCTACGAGCAGTACGTC. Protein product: CASSYSGGSYEQYV.

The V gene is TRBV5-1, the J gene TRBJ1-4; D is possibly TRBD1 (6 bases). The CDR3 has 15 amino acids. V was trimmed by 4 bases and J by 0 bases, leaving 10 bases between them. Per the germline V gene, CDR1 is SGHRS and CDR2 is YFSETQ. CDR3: CASSDGQSTNEKLFF. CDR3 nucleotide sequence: TGCGCCAGCAGCGACGGACAGTCAACTAATGAAAAACTGTTTTTT. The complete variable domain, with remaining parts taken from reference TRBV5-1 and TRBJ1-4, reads KAGVTQTPRYLIKTRGQQVTLSCSPISGHRSVSWYQQTPGQGLQFLFEYFSETQRNKGNFPGRFSGRQFSNSRSEMNVSTLELGDSALYLCASSDGQSTNEKLFFGSGTQLSVL.